Listed here are 30 T cell receptor beta chains from one sample, sequenced in a study of cytomegalovirus exposure and HLA in healthy donors. Clones were sequenced by immunoSEQ multiplex PCR, and TCRdb holds only the in-frame ones, with some missing. The data hold about 200,000 clones, with about 79% observed a single time. Sequenced input: PBMCs. These receptors all come from a woman aged 30 to 39 in good health and CMV-seropositive.

The DNA for the CDR3 is TGTGCCAGCAGCTTAGGGGGGACAGGGATCTACGAGCAGTACTTC. Encoded protein: CASSLGGTGIYEQYF. This rearrangement joins TRBV7-2 to TRBJ2-7; 9 bases match TRBD1. CDR3 size: 15 residues. Germline values: CDR1 SGHTA, CDR2 FQGNSA. The V segment lost 1 base and the J segment 3 bases; nucleotides outside the gene matches: 4.

V is TRBV28 and J is TRBJ2-4; TRBD1 is a possible D gene (5 bases). V was cut by 10 bases and J by 3 bases, with 19 bases left in between. The germline CDR1 and CDR2 sequences are MDHEN and SYDVKM. The CDR3 runs 15 residues. The CDR3 sequence: CATREFGQGKNIQYF. Written as DNA, the CDR3 is TGTGCCACCCGAGAATTCGGGCAGGGCAAAAACATTCAGTACTTC.

The chain couples TRBV19 to TRBJ2-7, with TRBD2 as a possible D gene (6 bases). Germline CDR1 LNHDA, CDR2 SQIVND (reference sequence). The length of the CDR3 is 13 residues. V was pared by 1 base and J by 5 bases, with 9 bases between. The CDR3, as DNA: TGTGCCAGTAGTATAGCCCGACTAGACGAGCAGTACTTC. Its protein is CASSIARLDEQYF. Full variable domain (outside the CDR3, taken from reference TRBV19 and TRBJ2-7): DGGITQSPKYLFRKEGQNVTLSCEQNLNHDAMYWYRQDPGQGLRLIYYSQIVNDFQKGDIAEGYSVSREKKESFPLTVTSAQKNPTAFYLCASSIARLDEQYFGPGTRLTVT.

The rearrangement links TRBV7-9 to TRBJ1-1; a possible D gene is TRBD1 (5 bases). From germline, CDR1 is SEHNR and CDR2 FQNEAQ (reference sequence). V lost 3 bases and J 3 bases, leaving 8 bases between the germline ends. The CDR3 extends over 13 amino acids. CDR3 protein: CASSFTGDTEAFF. The CDR3 coding sequence is TGTGCCAGCAGCTTTACGGGGGACACTGAAGCTTTCTTT.

This chain links TRBV28 with TRBJ1-5; TRBD1 matches 11 bases. Germline trimming cut 5 bases from V and 7 bases from J; bases unmatched to any gene: 10. The CDR3 sequence is 16 residues long. CDR1 MDHEN and CDR2 SYDVKM come from the germline V gene. CDR3 bases: TGTGCCAGCAGTCCGCCCCCGGGACAGGGGGAACAGCCCCAGCATTTT. This encodes CASSPPPGQGEQPQHF.

This clone appeared once. The genes are TRBV28 and TRBJ2-7; perhaps TRBD1 as D (6 bases). V lost 8 bases, J lost 3 bases, and 17 bases lay in between. In germline, CDR1 is MDHEN, CDR2 SYDVKM. This CDR3 spans 14 amino acids. CDR3 DNA: TGTGCCAGCTCTCCCCCCCCAGGGGACTACGAGCAGTACTTC. Translating it yields CASSPPPGDYEQYF.

CDR3 protein: CASSPPGGLNYGYTF. The CDR3 DNA follows: TGTGCCAGCAGCCCACCGGGGGGACTAAACTATGGCTACACCTTC. J is TRBJ1-2 and V is TRBV5-4; the D gene is possibly TRBD1 (5 bases). In germline, CDR1 is SGHNT, CDR2 YYREEE (reference sequence). The CDR3 extends over 15 amino acids. The V gene lost 4 bases and the J gene lost 2 bases, with 15 bases spanning the gap.

The chain combines TRBV2 with TRBJ1-2, with D uncertain. This CDR3 has 14 residues. The V and J ends lost 7 bases and 4 bases respectively, with 16 bases between them. In germline, CDR1 is SNHLY, CDR2 FYNNEI. The CDR3, as DNA: TGTGCCAGCATCCAGGCATCGGATTTCTATGGCTACACCTTC. Its translation is CASIQASDFYGYTF. Variable domain in full (rest from reference TRBV2 and TRBJ1-2): EPEVTQTPSHQVTQMGQEVILRCVPISNHLYFYWYRQILGQKVEFLVSFYNNEISEKSEIFDDQFSVERPDGSNFTLKIRSTKLEDSAMYFCASIQASDFYGYTFGSGTRLTVV.

This clone has only one observation. The chain has TRBV5-1 and TRBJ2-7; no clear D gene. The CDR3 runs to 16 residues. V lost 0 bases and J 0 bases, leaving 13 bases between the germline ends. Looked up from germline, CDR1 is SGHRS and CDR2 is YFSETQ. CDR3 loop: CASSLAPRYDSYEQYF. DNA for the CDR3: TGCGCCAGCAGCTTGGCCCCGCGATACGACTCCTACGAGCAGTACTTC. The entire variable domain, with the rest obtained from reference TRBV5-1 and TRBJ2-7, is as follows: KAGVTQTPRYLIKTRGQQVTLSCSPISGHRSVSWYQQTPGQGLQFLFEYFSETQRNKGNFPGRFSGRQFSNSRSEMNVSTLELGDSALYLCASSLAPRYDSYEQYFGPGTRLTVT.

The rearrangement uses TRBV29-1 and TRBJ2-5, with 11 bases that match TRBD1. The V and J ends lost 7 bases and 5 bases, in that order; junction bases with no gene match: 9. The CDR3 extends over 14 amino acids. Germline loops: CDR1 SQVTM, CDR2 ANQGSEA. CDR3 residues: CSATVDRGQETQYF. The CDR3 DNA sequence: TGCAGCGCCACCGTGGACAGGGGGCAGGAGACCCAGTACTTC.

The chain links TRBV20-1 to TRBJ2-3; TRBD1 is a possible D gene (5 bases). The germline gives CDR1 DFQATT, CDR2 SNEGSKA (reference sequence). This CDR3 has 11 amino acids. The CDR3 nucleotides read TGCAGCCCGTTAGGGGCAGATACGCAGTATTTT. It translates to CSPLGADTQYF.

The chain uses TRBV5-1 and TRBJ2-1; TRBD1 agrees at 10 bases. The CDR3 consists of 15 residues. CDR1 is SGHRS and CDR2 is YFSETQ in the germline V gene. V dropped 7 bases and J dropped 3; count of bases not matched to a gene: 7. CDR3 DNA: TGCGCCAGCTCGTCCGGGACAGGGGTCTACAATGAGCAGTTCTTC. It codes for CASSSGTGVYNEQFF.

The chain joins TRBV2 to TRBJ2-3; TRBD2 agrees at 7 bases. The CDR3 runs 14 residues. Trimming removed 3 bases from V and 5 bases from J; junction bases left unmatched: 5. Germline V gene sequence: CDR1 SNHLY, CDR2 FYNNEI. The CDR3 here is CASSEGGSRDTQYF. The CDR3 bases are TGTGCCAGCAGTGAGGGCGGGAGTCGAGATACGCAGTATTTT.

The gene calls are TRBV2 and TRBJ2-7; 9 positions agree with TRBD2. The trim removed 6 bases at V and 6 bases at J, leaving 12 bases unmatched. The CDR3 is 15 amino acids. From germline, CDR1 is SNHLY and CDR2 FYNNEI. CDR3 DNA: TGTGCCAGCAGGGAGGCAAGCGGGAGGCAGGGCGAGCAGTACTTC. It encodes CASREASGRQGEQYF.

The chain joins TRBV2 to TRBJ2-7; D call uncertain. From germline, CDR1 is SNHLY and CDR2 FYNNEI. This CDR3 is 14 amino acids long. The V and J ends lost 6 bases and 2 bases respectively, with 14 bases between them. The CDR3 bases are TGTGCCAGCAGATTTGCGGCGAGCACCTACGAGCAGTACTTC. This gives the protein CASRFAASTYEQYF.

The V and J genes are TRBV7-9 and TRBJ2-5, with D unclear. In germline, CDR1 is SEHNR, CDR2 FQNEAQ (reference sequence). There are 13 residues in the CDR3. V lost 3 bases and J lost 2, with 7 bases in between. The CDR3 here is CASSFAGQETQYF. The DNA of the CDR3 is TGTGCCAGCAGCTTTGCCGGGCAAGAGACCCAGTACTTC.

V gene TRBV15 combines with J gene TRBJ2-3, with 7 nucleotides matching TRBD1. J was trimmed by 6 bases and V by 3 bases; bases with no gene match: 9. Germline values: CDR1 LNHNV, CDR2 YYDKDF (reference sequence). This CDR3 comprises 15 residues. This chain's CDR3 is CATSRGDRGSDTQYF. CDR3 DNA: TGTGCCACCAGCAGGGGGGACAGAGGGAGCGATACGCAGTATTTT.

The V call is TRBV28, the J call TRBJ2-1; 10 nucleotides align to TRBD1. There are 15 residues in the CDR3. The germline gives CDR1 MDHEN, CDR2 SYDVKM. J lost 2 bases, V lost 3 bases, and 1 base had no gene match. CDR3 nucleotides: TGTGCCAGCAGTTTCGGGACAGGGGCCTACAATGAGCAGTTCTTC. Encoded protein: CASSFGTGAYNEQFF.

The V gene is TRBV29-1, the J gene TRBJ1-1; D is unclear. Trimming took off 8 bases at V and 0 bases at J, with 13 bases between the two ends. The CDR3 runs 13 residues. From germline, CDR1 is SQVTM and CDR2 ANQGSEA. CDR3 amino acids: CSPTRELNTEAFF. CDR3 in DNA: TGCAGCCCCACGAGGGAACTGAACACTGAAGCTTTCTTT. Together with reference TRBV29-1 and TRBJ1-1, the CDR3 gives the full variable domain: SAVISQKPSRDICQRGTSLTIQCQVDSQVTMMFWYRQQPGQSLTLIATANQGSEATYESGFVIDKFPISRPNLTFSTLTVSNMSPEDSSIYLCSPTRELNTEAFFGQGTRLTVV.

The V call is TRBV6-1, the J call TRBJ2-1; 9 bases are a match to TRBD2. Losses at the gene ends were 11 bases for V and 3 bases for J; bases not matched to a gene: 8. The CDR3 extends over 14 amino acids. The germline V gene has CDR1 MNHNS and CDR2 SASEGT. This chain's CDR3 is CAGSLAGSYNEQFF. The CDR3 coding sequence is TGTGCCGGATCCCTAGCGGGAAGCTACAATGAGCAGTTCTTC.

The chain is built from TRBV29-1 and TRBJ2-1, with D maybe TRBD2 (5 bases). The CDR3 is 12 amino acids. V was shortened by 4 bases and J by 7 bases, with 11 bases between the two germline ends. CDR1 SQVTM and CDR2 ANQGSEA come from the germline V gene. Here the CDR3 reads CSVADSGNEQFF. In nucleotides, the CDR3 is TGCAGCGTTGCCGACTCGGGGAATGAGCAGTTCTTC.

The chain uses TRBV7-9 and TRBJ2-1, with D maybe TRBD2 (6 bases). Trimming shortened V by 3 bases and J by 8 bases, and 20 bases separated the two germline ends. This CDR3 comprises 16 residues. Germline V CDR1 and CDR2: SEHNR, FQNEAQ (reference sequence). The CDR3 spells CASSFVAGYSFDEQFF. The CDR3 nucleotides read TGTGCCAGCAGCTTTGTGGCGGGATATTCTTTTGATGAGCAGTTCTTC.

The chain is built from TRBV2 and TRBJ1-5, with D hard to call. CDR1 and CDR2 from the germline V gene are SNHLY and FYNNEI. This CDR3 contains 14 residues. Deletions cut 3 bases from V and 0 bases from J, with 6 bases between. CDR3 loop: CASSDGRSNQPQHF. DNA of the CDR3: TGTGCCAGCAGTGATGGCCGTAGCAATCAGCCCCAGCATTTT.

The chain carries TRBV27 and TRBJ1-1; TRBD1 is a possible D gene (5 bases). V was trimmed by 0 bases and J by 4 bases, leaving 15 bases between them. Germline V gene sequence: CDR1 MNHEY, CDR2 SMNVEV (reference sequence). This CDR3 contains 16 residues. CDR3 DNA sequence: TGTGCCAGCAGTTTATCCTATCGGCAGGGACTCACTGAAGCTTTCTTT. Its protein is CASSLSYRQGLTEAFF.

This rearrangement joins TRBV5-1 to TRBJ1-2; D is undetermined. V lost 7 bases and J lost 6, with 16 bases in between. CDR3 length: 13 residues. Germline V lookup: CDR1 SGHRS, CDR2 YFSETQ. The DNA for the CDR3 is TGCGCCAGCGGCAACTTCCTAGGAGATGGCTACACCTTC. Translated, it gives CASGNFLGDGYTF.

The rearrangement joins TRBV7-6 to TRBJ2-2; possibly TRBD1 for D (6 bases). The CDR3 is made up of 15 amino acids. The ends were cut back, 5 bases at V and 5 bases at J, with 15 bases in the middle. Germline CDR1 is SGHVS and CDR2 is FNYEAQ. The CDR3 DNA sequence: TGTGCCAGCAGCCGCCCAGGGGCTGGTACCGGGGAGCTGTTTTTT. It encodes CASSRPGAGTGELFF. The full variable domain, in which reference TRBV7-6 and TRBJ2-2 provide the parts outside the CDR3, is GAGVSQSPRYKVTKRGQDVALRCDPISGHVSLYWYRQALGQGPEFLTYFNYEAQQDKSGLPNDRFSAERPEGSISTLTIQRTEQRDSAMYRCASSRPGAGTGELFFGEGSRLTVL.

The genes are TRBV5-4 and TRBJ2-7, with TRBD1 matching 8 bases. The junction had 13 bases not matched to a gene; V was cut back by 0 bases and J by 2 bases. Germline loops: CDR1 SGHNT, CDR2 YYREEE (reference sequence). This CDR3 comprises 18 residues. This CDR3 is CASSLEGFRTGIPYEQYF. Here the CDR3 DNA reads TGTGCCAGCAGCTTGGAAGGTTTCAGGACAGGGATCCCCTACGAGCAGTACTTC.

The chain carries TRBV2 and TRBJ2-3, with TRBD2 matching over 11 bases. V trimming: 3 bases; J trimming: 4 bases; junction bases outside the gene matches: 6. The CDR3 extends over 16 amino acids. The germline V gene has CDR1 SNHLY and CDR2 FYNNEI. CDR3 in amino acids: CASSEKTSGISDTQYF. DNA for the CDR3: TGTGCCAGCAGTGAGAAGACTAGCGGGATATCAGATACGCAGTATTTT.

V usage is TRBV6-1 and J usage is TRBJ1-2; maybe TRBD1 (6 bases). Germline V gene lookup returns CDR1 MNHNS and CDR2 SASEGT. The CDR3 contains 14 residues. V was trimmed by 2 bases and J by 4 bases, leaving 11 bases between them. This CDR3 is CASSEYARGYGYTF. In nucleotides, the CDR3 is TGTGCCAGCAGTGAATACGCCAGGGGCTATGGCTACACCTTC.

The chain uses TRBV11-2 and TRBJ2-7; 7 nucleotides match TRBD1. From germline, CDR1 is SGHAT and CDR2 FQNNGV. Trimming took 5 bases from V and 3 from J; bases not matched to a gene: 7. This CDR3 region has 14 residues. The CDR3 sequence is CASSIDRADYEQYF. In DNA form, the CDR3 reads TGTGCCAGCAGCATCGACAGGGCGGACTACGAGCAGTACTTC. Looking up the rest from reference TRBV11-2 and TRBJ2-7 gives the full variable domain: EAGVAQSPRYKIIEKRQSVAFWCNPISGHATLYWYQQILGQGPKLLIQFQNNGVVDDSQLPKDRFSAERLKGVDSTLKIQPAKLEDSAVYLCASSIDRADYEQYFGPGTRLTVT.